This T cell receptor (beta chain) was documented in a study of CD8 T cells in ankylosing spondylitis. General study points: According to the report, clones linked to the disease were significantly enriched in matched synovial fluid samples taken from ankylosing spondylitis patients. Apparently characteristic of ankylosing spondylitis blood was a TCR beta motif (roughly eight highly homologous variants).

This clonotype came up many times. Its antigen is undetermined. V lost 3 bases to trimming and J lost 3 bases; unmatched junction nucleotides: 10. Per germline, CDR1 SGHDN and CDR2 FVKESK. CDR3 length equals 16 residues. Generation of TCR beta libraries employed quantitative 5'-RACE incorporating molecular barcodes. TCRdb re-analysed the 5' RACE reads in MiXCR, keeping a single row per CDR3 protein. The profile shows roughly 250,000 distinct CDR3 sequences, approximately 9% of them singletons. The sequenced sample was blood, either unsorted or a sorted T cell fraction (not recorded which). The chain recombines TRBV14 with TRBJ1-1; 7 nucleotides match TRBD1. This receptor was identified in a male donor with ankylosing spondylitis or in good health (not recorded which). The CDR3 sequence is CASSHQTGSAYTEAFF. CDR3 coding DNA: TGTGCCAGCAGCCACCAGACAGGGTCCGCGTACACTGAAGCTTTCTTT.